The text below deals with one T cell receptor (beta chain). Its antigen remains unknown. One end of the junction fails to match germline, which may point to a read error. These data are taken from a study of cytomegalovirus exposure and HLA in healthy donors. Study-level background: Roughly 77 million unique TCRs from HLA-typed donors made up an early data release. Study conclusions and caveats: For most TCR beta V segments, an earlier analysis put the productive rate at about 90% or about 30% of the time. Apparent HLA restriction characterized most CMV-associated TCR beta chains in a later analysis.

Samples came from healthy bone marrow donors. The study ran its PCR with 60 Vbeta and 13 Jbeta primers. Assay used: immunoSEQ multiplex PCR; TCRdb lists only in-frame clones, some missing. In the table there are about 99,000 clones, around 73% of which are singletons. CDR1 SGDLS and CDR2 YYNGEE come from the germline V gene. The CDR3 totals 15 residues. The chain links TRBV9 to TRBJ1-3; the D gene is possibly TRBD1 (5 bases). This receptor was taken from a woman in her forties in good health and CMV-seronegative. The sequenced material came from PBMCs. CDR3 nucleotide sequence: TGTGTCAGCGGGCCAGGCGGGGGACGCGGAAACACCATATATTTT. This gives the protein CVSGPGGGRGNTIYF.